The 8 T cell receptor beta chains presented below share a single source sample, sequenced in a study of monozygotic twins with inflammatory bowel disease. TCRdb reprocessed the 5' RACE reads, keeping one entry per CDR3 protein, no DNA. Recorded here are approximately 330,000 distinct CDR3 sequences; the top ten clones represent around 2%. Sequenced: blood. The receptors were gathered from a human donor with ulcerative colitis or Crohn's disease, or a healthy co-twin of an affected twin (not recorded which).

V is TRBV2 and J is TRBJ2-1; no DNA is available, so the TRBD2 call from TCRdb remains unchecked. CDR3 size: 15 residues. Germline CDR1 reads SNHLY; CDR2 reads FYNNEI. The CDR3 spells CASSGLAGKRNEQFF. Combining the CDR3 with reference TRBV2 and TRBJ2-1 gives the whole variable domain EPEVTQTPSHQVTQMGQEVILRCVPISNHLYFYWYRQILGQKVEFLVSFYNNEISEKSEIFDDQFSVERPDGSNFTLKIRSTKLEDSAMYFCASSGLAGKRNEQFFGPGTRLTVL.

The chain joins TRBV7-3 to TRBJ2-1; the D gene TCRdb calls, TRBD2, cannot be checked with no DNA. Germline V lookup: CDR1 SGHTA, CDR2 FQGTGA. This CDR3 contains 17 residues. The CDR3 protein is CASSLMKVSGIGNEQFF.

The V gene is TRBV5-1, the J gene TRBJ2-3; TCRdb designates TRBD2, a call that cannot be tested without DNA. Germline assignment: CDR1 SGHRS and CDR2 YFSETQ. The CDR3 has 15 amino acids. CDR3 region: CASSFGREFTDTQYF. Full variable domain (outside the CDR3, taken from reference TRBV5-1 and TRBJ2-3): KAGVTQTPRYLIKTRGQQVTLSCSPISGHRSVSWYQQTPGQGLQFLFEYFSETQRNKGNFPGRFSGRQFSNSRSEMNVSTLELGDSALYLCASSFGREFTDTQYFGPGTRLTVL.

The rearrangement uses TRBV19 and TRBJ1-2; lacking DNA, the TRBD1 call made by TCRdb goes unchecked. The CDR3 runs 14 residues. The V gene's germline CDR1 is LNHDA and CDR2 SQIVND (reference sequence). The CDR3 spells CASSGTGNNYGYTF.

V gene TRBV28 combines with J gene TRBJ1-2. Germline assignment: CDR1 MDHEN and CDR2 SYDVKM. The CDR3 is 13 amino acids. The CDR3: CASSSPGGGGYTF.

The chain links TRBV6-1 to TRBJ2-1; TCRdb picks TRBD2, but there is no DNA to check that call. CDR1 is MNHNS, CDR2 SASEGT, per germline. The CDR3 consists of 16 residues. CDR3 sequence reads: CASSLKLTSGGNEQFF.

V and J are TRBV11-2 and TRBJ2-3; TCRdb's D call of TRBD2 is untestable without DNA. CDR1 and CDR2 from the germline V gene are SGHAT and FQNNGV. The CDR3 is made up of 16 amino acids. CDR3 region: CASSLDPSGISDTQYF. Supplemented by reference TRBV11-2 and TRBJ2-3, the full variable domain reads EAGVAQSPRYKIIEKRQSVAFWCNPISGHATLYWYQQILGQGPKLLIQFQNNGVVDDSQLPKDRFSAERLKGVDSTLKIQPAKLEDSAVYLCASSLDPSGISDTQYFGPGTRLTVL.

The chain employs TRBV20-1 and TRBJ1-1; TCRdb gives TRBD1 as the D gene, but with no DNA this cannot be confirmed. Germline CDR1 reads DFQATT; CDR2 reads SNEGSKA (reference sequence). The length of the CDR3 is 13 residues. The CDR3 sequence is CSAGDSLNTEAFF.